This TCR beta chain was captured by sequencing in a study of metastatic and nonmetastatic thyroid tumors. Study at large: Blood and tumor or nodule tissue repertoires from malignant and benign thyroid patients were compared.

TCRdb reassembled clones from the PCR reads with MiXCR. The sample records approximately 37,000 clones, approximately 16% being singletons. The table lists this clone with many counts. Trimming removed 4 bases at V and 2 bases at J, with 18 bases between. Looked up from germline, CDR1 is SGHRS and CDR2 is YFSETQ. The CDR3 extends over 16 amino acids. The entire patient cohort was treatment-naive prior to thyroid surgery. The sample was blood. The receptor comes from a male donor with papillary thyroid cancer or a benign thyroid nodule (not recorded which). Some clones in this sample may be carry-over from other donors' samples. The V call is TRBV5-1, the J call TRBJ1-1; a weak D match, TRBD1 (5 bases). The CDR3 region is CASSPNQPGLNTEAFF. The CDR3 DNA is TGCGCCAGCAGCCCCAACCAACCGGGGCTAAACACTGAAGCTTTCTTT. The entire variable domain, with the rest obtained from reference TRBV5-1 and TRBJ1-1, is as follows: KAGVTQTPRYLIKTRGQQVTLSCSPISGHRSVSWYQQTPGQGLQFLFEYFSETQRNKGNFPGRFSGRQFSNSRSEMNVSTLELGDSALYLCASSPNQPGLNTEAFFGQGTRLTVV.